These T cell receptor beta chains were read from a single sample in a study of Ad26.COV2.S vaccination and SARS-CoV-2 variants. TCRdb keeps only in-frame clones here, not all; method: immunoSEQ multiplex PCR. Of some 480,000 clones in the sample, about 83% were seen once. The material was peripheral blood, obtained in a trial of Ad26.COV2.S vaccine versus placebo. The source is a person between 18 and 59 years old who received the Ad26.COV2.S COVID-19 vaccine or a placebo. CDR3s include the opening cysteine and the closing phenylalanine or tryptophan. D genes are given only for firm matches. The listing skips clone size in some rows; elsewhere it reads once, few, many or a size class.

.,.,TRBJ2-2,TRBV5-1,CASSPWSRSQHGELFF,TGCGCCAGCAGCCCCTGGAGTAGGAGCCAGCACGGGGAGCTGTTTTTT
.,once,TRBJ1-2,TRBV9,CASSVVPGAGGYTF,TGTGCCAGCAGCGTAGTACCGGGGGCTGGTGGCTACACCTTC
.,.,TRBJ2-5,TRBV23-1,CASQGVRETQYF,TGCGCCAGCCAAGGAGTAAGAGAGACCCAGTACTTC
.,.,TRBJ1-4,TRBV7-9,CASSLGQNEKLFF,TGTGCCAGCAGCTTAGGACAGAATGAAAAACTGTTTTTT
.,.,TRBJ2-7,TRBV4-2,CASSQDPGLGEQYF,TGTGCCAGCAGCCAAGATCCGGGACTGGGCGAGCAGTACTTC
TRBD2,.,TRBJ2-7,TRBV6-2/TRBV6-3,CASSYSIGLAGGPGSYEQYF,TGTGCCAGCAGTTACTCGATTGGCCTAGCGGGAGGGCCGGGATCCTACGAGCAGTACTTC
TRBD2,.,TRBJ2-1,TRBV9,CASSVAGGRANNEQFF,TGTGCCAGCAGCGTAGCTGGCGGGAGGGCGAACAATGAGCAGTTCTTC
TRBD1,.,TRBJ1-1,TRBV5-6,CASRTGTANPEAFF,TGTGCCAGCAGAACCGGGACAGCCAACCCTGAAGCTTTCTTT
.,.,TRBJ1-4,TRBV18,CASSPTGSNEKLFF,TGTGCCAGCTCACCTACGGGATCTAATGAAAAACTGTTTTTT
.,.,TRBJ1-2,TRBV6-4,CASSEGHGYGYTF,TGTGCCAGCAGTGAGGGTCACGGCTATGGCTACACCTTC
TRBD2,.,TRBJ2-1,TRBV9,CASSVSGANYNEQFF,TGTGCCAGCAGCGTAAGCGGGGCAAACTACAATGAGCAGTTCTTC
.,.,TRBJ1-1,TRBV7-9,CASSLRENTEAFF,TGTGCCAGCAGCTTAAGGGAGAACACTGAAGCTTTCTTT
.,.,TRBJ2-5,TRBV2,CASKPRDQETQYF,TGTGCCAGCAAACCCAGGGACCAAGAGACCCAGTACTTC
.,.,TRBJ1-3,TRBV4-1,CASSQGGARGGSGNTIYF,TGCGCCAGCAGCCAAGGAGGAGCCAGGGGAGGATCTGGAAACACCATATATTTT
TRBD2,.,TRBJ2-1,TRBV4-1,CASSQGEGLPNNEQFF,TGCGCCAGCAGCCAAGGTGAGGGACTACCTAACAATGAGCAGTTCTTC
TRBD1,.,TRBJ1-2,TRBV4-3,CASSLLAGTASNYGYTF,TGCGCCAGCAGCCTATTAGCGGGGACAGCCTCTAACTATGGCTACACCTTC
.,.,TRBJ1-4,TRBV5-4,CASSQEATNEKLFF,TGTGCCAGCAGTCAAGAAGCAACTAATGAAAAACTGTTTTTT
.,.,TRBJ1-1,TRBV7-2,CASSQRQRYTEAFF,TGTGCCAGCAGCCAGCGACAGCGCTACACTGAAGCTTTCTTT
.,.,TRBJ2-3,TRBV5-6,CASSLYFTDTQYF,TGTGCCAGCAGCTTGTACTTCACAGATACGCAGTATTTT
TRBD2,.,TRBJ2-2,TRBV5-1,CASRWSGNTGELFF,TGCGCCAGCAGGTGGAGCGGGAATACCGGGGAGCTGTTTTTT
TRBD1,few,TRBJ1-5,TRBV5-6,CASSQGTGGNQPQHF,TGTGCCAGCAGCCAGGGGACAGGCGGCAATCAGCCCCAGCATTTT
.,once,TRBJ2-1,TRBV28,CATEEGRSSYNEQFF,TGTGCCACCGAAGAAGGACGTAGCTCGTACAATGAGCAGTTCTTC
.,.,TRBJ1-1,TRBV27,CASSYQGRGEAFF,TGTGCCAGCAGTTACCAGGGACGGGGTGAAGCTTTCTTT
.,.,TRBJ2-2,TRBV18,CASSSIPEAHGELFF,TGTGCCAGCTCTTCCATCCCCGAGGCCCACGGGGAGCTGTTTTTT
.,.,TRBJ2-1,TRBV7-3,CASSPRLTLSNEQFF,TGTGCCAGCAGCCCTAGGCTTACCCTGAGCAATGAGCAGTTCTTC
.,.,TRBJ2-7,TRBV28,CASSRWGGDIYEQYF,TGTGCCAGCAGTCGTTGGGGAGGGGACATCTACGAGCAGTACTTC
.,.,TRBJ1-1,TRBV11-2,CASSLGGHTEAFF,TGTGCCAGCAGCTTGGGGGGTCACACTGAAGCTTTCTTT
.,.,TRBJ1-2,TRBV28,CASSFNPVGYTF,TGTGCCAGCAGTTTTAACCCAGTTGGCTACACCTTC
TRBD1,.,TRBJ2-1,TRBV5-1,CASARTGRSYNEQFF,TGCGCCAGCGCCCGGACAGGGCGCTCCTACAATGAGCAGTTCTTC
TRBD2,.,TRBJ2-3,TRBV27,CASSPTSGNTDTQYF,TGTGCCAGCAGCCCAACTAGCGGCAACACAGATACGCAGTATTTT
.,.,TRBJ1-2,TRBV6-5,CASLSGGGYTF,TGTGCCAGTTTAAGCGGCGGTGGCTACACCTTC
TRBD1,.,TRBJ1-2,TRBV29-1,CSAAEGAGSYGYTF,TGCAGCGCTGCCGAGGGGGCGGGTAGCTATGGCTACACCTTC
.,.,TRBJ2-1,TRBV19,CASSINNLNEQFF,TGTGCCAGTAGTATTAACAATCTCAATGAGCAGTTCTTC
TRBD1,once,TRBJ1-1,TRBV19,CASSIMGQGTEAFF,TGTGCCAGTAGTATAATGGGACAGGGGACTGAAGCTTTCTTT
TRBD1,once,TRBJ1-2,TRBV9,CASSVTQGEYGYTF,TGTGCCAGCAGCGTAACTCAGGGGGAGTATGGCTACACCTTC
TRBD1,.,TRBJ2-5,TRBV28,CASSPADRMVQETQYF,TGTGCCAGCAGTCCCGCGGACAGGATGGTACAAGAGACCCAGTACTTC
TRBD1,.,TRBJ2-1,TRBV9,CASSVRAGGTGILNEQFF,TGTGCCAGCAGCGTAAGAGCCGGGGGGACAGGGATTCTCAATGAGCAGTTCTTC
.,.,TRBJ2-3,TRBV7-9,CASSLGERGTDTQYF,TGTGCCAGCAGCTTAGGGGAGAGGGGCACAGATACGCAGTATTTT
.,.,TRBJ1-5,TRBV6-2/TRBV6-3,CASSQMGGNQPQHF,TGTGCCAGCAGCCAGATGGGGGGGAATCAGCCCCAGCATTTT
.,.,TRBJ1-5,TRBV28,CASSLGGFNQPQHF,TGTGCCAGCAGTTTGGGGGGATTCAATCAGCCCCAGCATTTT
.,.,TRBJ2-1,TRBV5-1,CASSFGRTSYNEQFF,TGCGCCAGCAGCTTCGGACGGACCTCCTACAATGAGCAGTTCTTC
.,.,TRBJ2-3,TRBV24-1,CATSVTDTQYF,TGTGCCACCAGTGTGACGGATACGCAGTATTTT